This T cell receptor (beta chain) was obtained from a study of PD-L1 blockade in urothelial cancer. Study as a whole: The study recovered a median of about 140,000 T cells per blood sample.

Assay: immunoSEQ multiplex PCR; the TCRdb copy retains only in-frame clones and omits some. The table has about 45,000 clones, about 87% seen once. Sequencing used PBMCs, obtained around atezolizumab (anti-PD-L1) treatment. This clonotype was obtained from an elderly man with urothelial cancer.

DNA for the CDR3: TGTGCCAGCAGTCCATTTAGCGGGAAGCAGTTCTTC. Encoded protein: CASSPFSGKQFF. This chain joins TRBV6-6 and TRBJ2-1; 8 bases are a match to TRBD2. J was trimmed by 11 bases and V by 5 bases; bases with no gene match: 5. The CDR3 extends over 12 amino acids. CDR1 and CDR2 from the germline V gene are MNHNY and SVGAGI (reference sequence).